This note documents a single T cell receptor beta chain sequence. Assay: immunoSEQ multiplex PCR; the TCRdb copy retains only in-frame clones and omits some. This table holds under 95,000 clones, approximately 92% found once. The germline V gene has CDR1 SNHLY and CDR2 FYNNEI. After removal of 10 bases from V and 1 base from J, the junction contained 8 bases not matched to a gene. The CDR3 spans 14 residues. This sample is part of a study of T cell changes during pregnancy in multiple sclerosis. The chain links TRBV2 to TRBJ2-7; 9 nucleotides line up with TRBD1. Sequenced here: peripheral blood, sampled in the second trimester of pregnancy. This sequence originates from a female donor with multiple sclerosis, enrolled in a pregnancy study. The CDR3 nucleotides are TGTGCCACCCGAACAGGGGGCTATTCCTACGAGCAGTACTTC. Amino acids: CATRTGGYSYEQYF.